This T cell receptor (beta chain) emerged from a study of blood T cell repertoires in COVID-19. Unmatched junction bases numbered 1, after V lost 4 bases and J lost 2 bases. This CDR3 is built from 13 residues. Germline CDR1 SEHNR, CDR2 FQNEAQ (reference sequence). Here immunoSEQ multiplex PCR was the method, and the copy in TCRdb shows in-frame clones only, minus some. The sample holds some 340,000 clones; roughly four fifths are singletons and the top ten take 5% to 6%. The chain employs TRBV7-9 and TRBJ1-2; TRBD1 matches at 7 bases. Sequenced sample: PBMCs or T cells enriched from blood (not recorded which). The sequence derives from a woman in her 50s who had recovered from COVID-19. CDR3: CASSSQGNYGYTF. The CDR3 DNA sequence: TGTGCCAGCAGCTCACAGGGGAACTATGGCTACACCTTC.